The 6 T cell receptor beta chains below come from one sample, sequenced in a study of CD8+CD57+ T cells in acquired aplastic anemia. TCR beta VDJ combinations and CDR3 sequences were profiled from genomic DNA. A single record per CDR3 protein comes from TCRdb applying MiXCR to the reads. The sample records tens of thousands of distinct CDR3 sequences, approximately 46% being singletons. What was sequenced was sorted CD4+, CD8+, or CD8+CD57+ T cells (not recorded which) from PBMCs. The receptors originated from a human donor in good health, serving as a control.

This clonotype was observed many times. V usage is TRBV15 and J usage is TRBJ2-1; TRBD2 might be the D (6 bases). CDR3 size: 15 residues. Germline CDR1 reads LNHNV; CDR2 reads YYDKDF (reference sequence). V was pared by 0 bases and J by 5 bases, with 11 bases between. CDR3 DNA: TGTGCCACCAGCAGAGATGGAGGGGCCAACAATGAGCAGTTCTTC. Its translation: CATSRDGGANNEQFF.

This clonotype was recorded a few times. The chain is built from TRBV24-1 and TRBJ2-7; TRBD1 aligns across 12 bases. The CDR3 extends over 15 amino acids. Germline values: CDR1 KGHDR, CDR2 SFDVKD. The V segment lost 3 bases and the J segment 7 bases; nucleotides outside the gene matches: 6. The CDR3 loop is CATSDGRDRGQEQYF. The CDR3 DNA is TGTGCCACCAGTGATGGCCGGGACAGGGGGCAAGAGCAGTACTTC.

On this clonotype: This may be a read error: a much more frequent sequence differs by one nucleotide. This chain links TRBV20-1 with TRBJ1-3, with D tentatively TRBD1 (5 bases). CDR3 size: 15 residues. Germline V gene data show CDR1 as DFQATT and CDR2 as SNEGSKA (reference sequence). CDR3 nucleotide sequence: TGCAGAGCTAGAGTCGTCCTTTCGGGGGAAAACACCATATATTTT. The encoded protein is CRARVVLSGENTIYF.

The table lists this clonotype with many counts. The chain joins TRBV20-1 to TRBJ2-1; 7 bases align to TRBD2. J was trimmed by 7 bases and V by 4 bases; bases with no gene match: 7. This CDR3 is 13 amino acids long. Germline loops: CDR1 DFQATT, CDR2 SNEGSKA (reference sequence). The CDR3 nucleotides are TGCAGTGCTACAAGCGGGACTCCTAATGAGCAGTTCTTC. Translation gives CSATSGTPNEQFF.

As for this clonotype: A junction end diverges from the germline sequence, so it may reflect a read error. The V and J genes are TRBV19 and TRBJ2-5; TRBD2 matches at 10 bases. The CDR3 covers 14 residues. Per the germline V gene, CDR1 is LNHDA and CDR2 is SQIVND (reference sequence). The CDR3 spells CAGSNLAGGETQYF. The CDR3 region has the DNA TGTGCCGGTAGTAACTTAGCGGGAGGAGAGACCCAGTACTTC.

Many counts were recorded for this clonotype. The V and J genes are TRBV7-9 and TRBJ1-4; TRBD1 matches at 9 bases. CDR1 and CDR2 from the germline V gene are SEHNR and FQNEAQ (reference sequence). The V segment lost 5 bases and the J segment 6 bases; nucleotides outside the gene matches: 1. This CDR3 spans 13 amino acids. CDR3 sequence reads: CASSRTGDEKLFF. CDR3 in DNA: TGTGCCAGCAGCCGGACAGGGGATGAAAAACTGTTTTTT.